These 31 T cell receptor beta chains were sequenced from one sample in a study of radiation and T cells in renal cell carcinoma (dated by TCRdb to 2018 to 2021). The time point label here, explained by the study, means: blood 2 weeks post-SBRT. The label giving this sample's treatment or condition can be read as: 15 Gy SBRT to primary tumor, nephrectomy 4 weeks later. Libraries were made using the immunoSEQ multiplex PCR assay. The source is immuneACCESS, and TCRdb retained only in-frame sequences with V and J called. Part of the clones is not carried over; for the studies checked, unresolved V genes explain less than half of this, and the remainder is unexplained. The sample includes tens of thousands of clones, with around 81% observed a single time. Under 7% of the sample is held by the ten biggest clonotypes. The sequencing here drew on blood, taken from a patient whose treatment included radiotherapy and nephrectomy. The receptors were gathered from a man aged 60 to 75 with renal cell carcinoma.

Comments on this clone: Other DNA sequences in the sample encode the same CDR3. DNA for the CDR3: TGCGCCAGCAGCCAAGCCGGGGGGGGATCCTACAATGAGCAGTTCTTC. This encodes CASSQAGGGSYNEQFF. This chain joins TRBV4-3 and TRBJ2-1; 8 bases agree with TRBD2. V lost 1 base, J lost 1 base, and 3 bases stayed unmatched. CDR1 and CDR2 from the germline V gene are LGHNA and YSLEER. The CDR3 has 16 amino acids.

The chain has TRBV15 and TRBJ1-1; D might be TRBD1 (6 bases). Germline loops: CDR1 LNHNV, CDR2 YYDKDF (reference sequence). The CDR3 runs 17 residues. Trimming cost V 0 bases and J 1 base, with 15 bases left between them. The CDR3 nucleotides are TGTGCCACCAGCAGAGAACTCCCCGACAGGCCGAACACTGAAGCTTTCTTT. Protein: CATSRELPDRPNTEAFF.

The V call is TRBV19, the J call TRBJ1-2; D is unresolved. Germline V CDR1 and CDR2: LNHDA, SQIVND (reference sequence). The CDR3 contains 15 residues. Deletions cut 5 bases from V and 8 bases from J, with 21 bases between. CDR3 in DNA: TGTGCCAGTAGTGGGCCGGGGTCCCAGCCCTGGGGCTACACCTTC. Protein product: CASSGPGSQPWGYTF.

The genes are TRBV7-7 and TRBJ2-5; TRBD2 aligns across 10 bases. Trimming removed 5 bases from V and 2 bases from J; junction bases left unmatched: 17. Germline CDR1 is SSHAT and CDR2 is FNYEAQ (reference sequence). This CDR3 spans 19 amino acids. CDR3: CASSPSDRNLAGEQETQYF. The CDR3 region has the DNA TGTGCCAGCAGCCCAAGTGACAGGAACCTAGCGGGAGAGCAAGAGACCCAGTACTTC.

The chain carries TRBV4-3 and TRBJ1-4; D may be TRBD1 (6 bases). This CDR3 has 17 amino acids. The V gene's germline CDR1 is LGHNA and CDR2 YSLEER. Between the trimmed V and J ends, which lost 2 bases and 2 bases, there was a span of 15 bases. This CDR3 is CASSQNSKGGTNEKLFF. CDR3 nucleotides: TGCGCCAGCAGCCAAAATAGTAAGGGGGGGACTAATGAAAAACTGTTTTTT.

J is TRBJ1-1 and V is TRBV9, with D possibly TRBD1 on 5 matching bases. The germline V and J ends were trimmed by 0 bases and 3 bases, with 18 bases remaining between them. This CDR3 region has 17 residues. The germline V gene encodes CDR1 SGDLS and CDR2 YYNGEE. The CDR3 sequence is CASSVAPGDSMYTEAFF. The CDR3 bases are TGTGCCAGCAGCGTAGCCCCGGGGGACTCGATGTACACTGAAGCTTTCTTT.

CDR3 nucleotide sequence: TGCGCCAGCAGCCAGTCCAGACTGAGTGGAAACACCATATATTTT. Its protein product is CASSQSRLSGNTIYF. The rearrangement joins TRBV4-3 to TRBJ1-3; D gene ambiguous. The CDR3 runs 15 residues. Trimming cost V 3 bases and J 3 bases, with 12 bases left between them. CDR1 is LGHNA, CDR2 YSLEER, per germline.

The chain uses TRBV4-3 and TRBJ2-5, with D maybe TRBD2 (5 bases). V gave up 0 bases and J gave up 3 bases, with 14 bases separating them. Germline V gives CDR1 LGHNA, CDR2 YSLEER. The CDR3 runs 16 residues. The CDR3 bases are TGCGCCAGCAGCCAAGATTTTAATCGAGGGAAAGAGACCCAGTACTTC. This encodes CASSQDFNRGKETQYF.

Here the CDR3 reads CASRSLGQANGYTF. As DNA, the CDR3 is TGTGCCAGCAGGTCACTGGGACAGGCTAATGGCTACACCTTC. The rearrangement joins TRBV5-4 to TRBJ1-2, with TRBD1 identical over 8 bases. CDR1 and CDR2 from the germline V gene are SGHNT and YYREEE (reference sequence). The CDR3 totals 14 residues. V lost 5 bases and J lost 6; bases outside the gene matches: 9.

This chain links TRBV9 with TRBJ2-1; 10 bases agree with TRBD2. This CDR3 has 15 amino acids. Losses at the gene ends were 0 bases for V and 8 bases for J; bases not matched to a gene: 5. CDR1 and CDR2 from the germline V gene are SGDLS and YYNGEE. CDR3: CASSVVVAGGDEQFF. As DNA, the CDR3 is TGTGCCAGCAGCGTAGTGGTAGCGGGGGGCGATGAGCAGTTCTTC. The whole variable domain, filled in from reference TRBV9 and TRBJ2-1, reads DSGVTQTPKHLITATGQRVTLRCSPRSGDLSVYWYQQSLDQGLQFLIQYYNGEERAKGNILERFSAQQFPDLHSELNLSSLELGDSALYFCASSVVVAGGDEQFFGPGTRLTVL.

V usage is TRBV5-6 and J usage is TRBJ1-2; TRBD1 aligns across 11 bases. With V trimmed by 3 bases and J by 0 bases, 7 bases remained unmatched. There are 17 residues in the CDR3. Germline CDR1 SGHDT, CDR2 YYEEEE. The CDR3 nucleotides are TGTGCCAGCAGCTACTACGGACAGGGGGCATCTAACTATGGCTACACCTTC. It codes for CASSYYGQGASNYGYTF.

V usage is TRBV7-8 and J usage is TRBJ2-7, with 8 nucleotides matching TRBD2. In germline, CDR1 is SGHVS, CDR2 FQNEAQ. V dropped 3 bases and J dropped 4; count of bases not matched to a gene: 8. There are 15 residues in the CDR3. In DNA form, the CDR3 reads TGTGCCAGCAGCTTGACGGGGGGGACCGATTACGAGCAGTACTTC. Its protein product is CASSLTGGTDYEQYF.

CDR3 DNA: TGTGCCAGCAGTCCCCGGTTTGCTGCTAATGAAAAACTGTTTTTT. Translating gives CASSPRFAANEKLFF. The gene calls are TRBV25-1 and TRBJ1-4, with D unclear. CDR3 length: 15 amino acids. Germline-derived CDR1 and CDR2 are MGHDK and SYGVNS. With 5 bases removed from V and 3 bases from J, the gap between germline ends came to 13 bases.

The rearrangement links TRBV2 to TRBJ1-5; 10 positions agree with TRBD1. The CDR3 sequence is 16 residues long. The trim removed 7 bases at V and 4 bases at J, leaving 10 bases unmatched. The V gene's germline CDR1 is SNHLY and CDR2 FYNNEI. CDR3: CASTSGQGIGNQPQHF. The CDR3 DNA sequence: TGTGCCAGCACATCGGGACAGGGGATCGGGAATCAGCCCCAGCATTTT. The full variable domain, completed using reference TRBV2 and TRBJ1-5, is EPEVTQTPSHQVTQMGQEVILRCVPISNHLYFYWYRQILGQKVEFLVSFYNNEISEKSEIFDDQFSVERPDGSNFTLKIRSTKLEDSAMYFCASTSGQGIGNQPQHFGDGTRLSIL.

The chain links TRBV7-9 to TRBJ1-2; D is ambiguous. This CDR3 is 15 amino acids long. From germline, CDR1 is SEHNR and CDR2 FQNEAQ (reference sequence). V was clipped by 5 bases and J by 2 bases, with 15 bases between them. The CDR3 protein is CASSPGQEGNYGYTF. CDR3 coding DNA: TGTGCCAGCAGCCCCGGTCAGGAGGGAAACTATGGCTACACCTTC.

To note about this clone: At one boundary the junction diverges from the germline segment, which might be a read error. The J gene is TRBJ2-5, the V gene TRBV11-3; D perhaps matches TRBD2 (6 bases). Germline V CDR1 and CDR2: SGHNT, YENEEA. CDR3 size: 16 residues. As DNA, the CDR3 is TGTGCCAGCACCTTAGGGTTAGTGACGGGAGCGGAGACCCAGTACTTC. This translates into CASTLGLVTGAETQYF.

This clone was observed once. The chain uses TRBV27 and TRBJ2-7; a possible D gene is TRBD2 (5 bases). Trimming took off 7 bases at V and 1 base at J, with 11 bases between the two ends. Germline assignment: CDR1 MNHEY and CDR2 SMNVEV (reference sequence). CDR3 length: 13 amino acids. Written as DNA, the CDR3 is TGTGCCAGCATCGCCCGCGGGTCCTACGAGCAGTACTTC. This codes for CASIARGSYEQYF.

This clone was seen once. The V and J genes are TRBV28 and TRBJ2-3, with D perhaps being TRBD1 or TRBD2 (5 bases each). CDR1 and CDR2 (germline): MDHEN, SYDVKM. Trimming pared 5 bases from V and 4 bases from J, leaving 16 bases between. This CDR3 spans 15 amino acids. The CDR3 here is CASSEQRGGSDTQYF. In nucleotides, the CDR3 is TGTGCCAGCAGTGAACAGAGGGGCGGTTCAGATACGCAGTATTTT.

Worth noting for this clone: Its ends do not fully match the called genes, so a read error is possible. The chain is built from TRBV4-1 and TRBJ2-2, with D possibly TRBD2 on 6 matching bases. Per the germline V gene, CDR1 is MGHRA and CDR2 is YSYEKL. The CDR3 totals 12 residues. CDR3 protein: CASRSGTGGLFF. CDR3 DNA sequence: TGCGCCAGCAGATCAGGCACCGGGGGGCTGTTTTTT.

The rearrangement joins TRBV30 to TRBJ1-2; D unclear. The V gene's germline CDR1 is GTSNPN and CDR2 SVGIG (reference sequence). The CDR3 runs 13 residues. V lost 0 bases to trimming and J lost 2 bases, with 7 bases between them. The CDR3 DNA is TGTGCCTGGAGTGTCGGCAGAAACTATGGCTACACCTTC. Its translation is CAWSVGRNYGYTF.

V and J are TRBV30 and TRBJ1-1; D not certain. The V end was cut by 0 bases, the J end by 4 bases, with 12 bases between. The CDR3 spans 14 residues. CDR1 is GTSNPN, CDR2 SVGIG, per germline (reference sequence). The CDR3 DNA reads as TGTGCCTGGAGTGTAGCGATAGCGTCCACTGAAGCTTTCTTT. Translated: CAWSVAIASTEAFF.

This clone is a singleton in its sample. The rearrangement links TRBV6-6 to TRBJ1-1, with D maybe TRBD1 (6 bases). Germline CDR1 is MNHNY and CDR2 is SVGAGI (reference sequence). Trimming removed 5 bases from V and 5 bases from J, with 12 bases in between. The CDR3 contains 13 residues. Written as DNA, the CDR3 is TGTGCCAGCAGTATGGACAGCGCTACTGAAGCTTTCTTT. Residues: CASSMDSATEAFF.

This chain joins TRBV4-1 and TRBJ2-7, with TRBD1 matching over 7 bases. The CDR3 contains 16 residues. Germline V gives CDR1 MGHRA, CDR2 YSYEKL. V shed 0 bases, J shed 2 bases, and the junction held 7 bases outside the gene matches. CDR3: CASSQDPGQSTYEQYV. CDR3 DNA: TGCGCCAGCAGCCAAGATCCGGGACAGAGTACCTACGAGCAGTACGTC.

CDR3 sequence reads: CASKTGASTDTQYF. The CDR3 DNA follows: TGTGCCAGCAAGACAGGGGCTAGCACAGATACGCAGTATTTT. The rearrangement uses TRBV19 and TRBJ2-3, with 8 bases aligning to TRBD1. The ends lost 9 bases at V and 0 bases at J; junction bases unmatched: 5. Germline lookup yields CDR1 LNHDA and CDR2 SQIVND (reference sequence). The CDR3 sequence is 14 residues long.

This clone was counted once. V is TRBV5-6 and J is TRBJ2-3; 7 nucleotides align to TRBD1. The CDR3 has 14 residues. The V gene's germline CDR1 is SGHDT and CDR2 YYEEEE. V gave up 0 bases and J gave up 3 bases; unmatched junction bases: 1. In DNA, the CDR3 is TGTGCCAGCAGCTTGGACAGGGGAACAGATACGCAGTATTTT. As protein: CASSLDRGTDTQYF.

The genes are TRBV18 and TRBJ1-1; D is unresolved. V was clipped by 3 bases and J by 0 bases, with 8 bases between them. The CDR3 is 14 residues long. Germline V gene sequence: CDR1 KGHSH, CDR2 LQKENI. CDR3 sequence: CASSPLGMNTEAFF. DNA of the CDR3: TGTGCCAGCTCACCGCTAGGAATGAACACTGAAGCTTTCTTT.

The rearrangement links TRBV9 to TRBJ2-7; D may correspond to TRBD1 or TRBD2 (5 bases each). Germline assignment: CDR1 SGDLS and CDR2 YYNGEE. The V end was cut by 1 base, the J end by 3 bases, with 20 bases between. This CDR3 region has 17 residues. The CDR3 bases are TGTGCCAGCAGCGTACCTTCGGGGCTAAGATTGAACTACGAGCAGTACGTC. Amino acid sequence: CASSVPSGLRLNYEQYV.

The V and J genes are TRBV20-1 and TRBJ2-3, with unresolved D. V lost 7 bases to trimming and J lost 6 bases, with 11 bases between them. The CDR3 contains 11 residues. In germline, CDR1 is DFQATT, CDR2 SNEGSKA (reference sequence). CDR3 loop: CSVGDPDTQYF. The CDR3, as DNA: TGCAGTGTAGGCGACCCGGATACGCAGTATTTT.

This clone was found a few times. V is TRBV6-1 and J is TRBJ1-4; 8 bases line up with TRBD1. J gave up 4 bases and V 4 bases, and 2 bases lay outside the gene matches. The V gene's germline CDR1 is MNHNS and CDR2 SASEGT. The CDR3 has 14 amino acids. CDR3 sequence (DNA): TGTGCCAGCAGTGGACAGGGGTATAATGAAAAACTGTTTTTT. Its translation: CASSGQGYNEKLFF.

On this clone: Other DNA sequences in the sample encode the same CDR3. CDR3 coding DNA: TGTGCCTGGAGTGGTAGCAATCAGCCCCAGCATTTT. The encoded protein is CAWSGSNQPQHF. The chain is built from TRBV30 and TRBJ1-5; D not resolved. The germline V gene has CDR1 GTSNPN and CDR2 SVGIG (reference sequence). The CDR3 length is 12 residues. Trimming removed 1 base from V and 0 bases from J, with 1 base in between.

The V call is TRBV6-1, the J call TRBJ1-4; 9 bases are shared with TRBD1. The CDR3 spans 16 residues. After removal of 0 bases from V and 7 bases from J, the junction contained 6 bases not matched to a gene. In germline, CDR1 is MNHNS, CDR2 SASEGT. This CDR3 reads CASSEASGQGFEKLFF. The CDR3 DNA follows: TGTGCCAGCAGTGAAGCCTCGGGACAGGGTTTTGAAAAACTGTTTTTT.